This TCR beta chain was profiled in a study of neurological immune-mediated disorders. CDR1 SGHRS and CDR2 YFSETQ come from the germline V gene. With V trimmed by 1 base and J by 6 bases, 12 bases remained unmatched. CDR3 length equals 17 residues. This clonotype has ten or more counts. TCRdb independently ran MiXCR on the 5' RACE reads; one entry per CDR3 protein. The sample has over 60,000 distinct CDR3 sequences, around 5.5% seen once; the top ten hold 2.8%. This TCR derives from a woman aged 30 to 39 with multiple sclerosis. This rearrangement joins TRBV5-1 to TRBJ2-2; 7 bases align to TRBD2. Sequencing was done on a sample of PBMCs. CDR3: CASSLYVTAAGAGELFF. CDR3 nucleotide sequence: TGCGCCAGCAGCTTGTATGTGACCGCCGCGGGGGCCGGGGAGCTGTTTTTT.